The text below deals with one T cell receptor (beta chain). No antigen is known for it. Noted treatment: 15 to 20 received Ad26.COV2.S at low or high dose, single or two shots; about 5 received placebo; per-sample allocation not given. The study sampled participants on day 63 after the first vaccine or placebo injection. An Ad26 vector carrying the Wuhan-strain SARS-CoV-2 spike served as the vaccine. These data belong to a study of Ad26.COV2.S vaccination and SARS-CoV-2 variants. Looking at the study overall: Doses of Ad26.COV2.S were injected into muscle once or twice, 56 days apart.

The V gene lost 7 bases and the J gene lost 5 bases, with 13 bases spanning the gap. This CDR3 comprises 13 residues. The germline V gene has CDR1 MNHEY and CDR2 SVGEGT. Study observations and caveats: Estimates derived from TCR breadth and depth analyses may have underestimated total T cell responses. Spike-specific TCR breadth was greater after Ad26.COV2.S than placebo.

Clones were read by immunoSEQ multiplex PCR, and TCRdb kept only the in-frame ones, dropping some. The table lists 300,000 to 400,000 clones, 88% of them singletons. This material consisted of peripheral blood, taken in a trial of Ad26.COV2.S vaccine versus placebo. This receptor was taken from a person aged 18-60 years who received the Ad26.COV2.S COVID-19 vaccine or a placebo. The rearrangement joins TRBV6-2 or TRBV6-3 to TRBJ2-3; D is uncertain. The CDR3 here is CASTPPPGDTQYF. The CDR3 DNA reads as TGTGCCAGCACCCCGCCCCCAGGAGATACGCAGTATTTT.